The 14 T cell receptor beta chains listed next were all sequenced from one sample in a study of T cells in Graves' hyperthyroidism and ophthalmopathy. The investigators amplified TCR beta CDR3 regions from RNA transcripts. Primed by the HTBI set, a first-round RT-PCR was run on the TCR CDR3. Each CDR3 protein gets one entry after TCRdb re-called the multiplex PCR reads with MiXCR. The sample lists roughly 510,000 distinct CDR3 sequences; 35% to 50% were seen once. Input material: peripheral blood or thyroid tissue (not recorded which). All receptors come from an adult woman with Graves' disease, either hyperthyroidism or ophthalmopathy (not recorded which).

The V gene is TRBV29-1, the J gene TRBJ2-7, with D perhaps given as TRBD1 or TRBD2 (7 bases each). The V end lost 8 bases, the J end lost 0 bases, and 17 bases lay between the germline ends. CDR3 length: 14 amino acids. Germline lookup yields CDR1 SQVTM and CDR2 ANQGSEA. This chain's CDR3 is CSSYGRGGSYEQYF. The CDR3 DNA reads as TGCAGCAGTTACGGCAGGGGGGGCTCCTACGAGCAGTACTTC.

At least ten counts were recorded for this clonotype. This rearrangement joins TRBV5-1 to TRBJ2-7; D not certain. V lost 2 bases and J lost 3, with 12 bases in between. This CDR3 is built from 14 residues. Germline V gene sequence: CDR1 SGHRS, CDR2 YFSETQ. The CDR3 bases are TGCGCCAGCAGCTTACAATTCCCGGGCTACGAGCAGTACTTC. It yields the protein CASSLQFPGYEQYF.

The rearrangement joins TRBV19 to TRBJ2-2; tentatively, D is TRBD1 or TRBD2 (5 bases each). Germline V gives CDR1 LNHDA, CDR2 SQIVND (reference sequence). This CDR3 contains 16 residues. Trimming shortened V by 6 bases and J by 5 bases, and 19 bases separated the two germline ends. The CDR3 DNA is TGTGCCAGTAGCCGGAGTCAGGGAGCTGGAACCGGGGAGCTGTTTTTT. Translation: CASSRSQGAGTGELFF. The full variable domain, with the rest looked up from reference TRBV19 and TRBJ2-2, is DGGITQSPKYLFRKEGQNVTLSCEQNLNHDAMYWYRQDPGQGLRLIYYSQIVNDFQKGDIAEGYSVSREKKESFPLTVTSAQKNPTAFYLCASSRSQGAGTGELFFGEGSRLTVL.

The chain combines TRBV7-6 with TRBJ2-2; D may be TRBD1 (5 bases). The CDR3 totals 15 residues. In germline, CDR1 is SGHVS, CDR2 FNYEAQ. V lost 5 bases and J 0 bases, leaving 10 bases between the germline ends. CDR3 in amino acids: CASSPLTANTGELFF. The CDR3 nucleotides are TGTGCCAGCAGCCCTCTGACAGCGAACACCGGGGAGCTGTTTTTT.

V is TRBV11-2 and J is TRBJ2-3, with 7 bases aligning to TRBD1. In germline, CDR1 is SGHAT, CDR2 FQNNGV. Trimming cost V 6 bases and J 2 bases; bases outside gene matches: 2. The CDR3 has 13 residues. This CDR3 reads CASRGTATDTQYF. The CDR3 nucleotides are TGTGCCAGCAGAGGGACAGCCACAGATACGCAGTATTTT. Complete variable domain (other parts from reference TRBV11-2 and TRBJ2-3): EAGVAQSPRYKIIEKRQSVAFWCNPISGHATLYWYQQILGQGPKLLIQFQNNGVVDDSQLPKDRFSAERLKGVDSTLKIQPAKLEDSAVYLCASRGTATDTQYFGPGTRLTVL.

The chain carries TRBV5-1 and TRBJ2-7, with 7 bases lining up with TRBD1. CDR1 and CDR2 (germline): SGHRS, YFSETQ. The CDR3 totals 14 residues. V gave up 6 bases and J gave up 4 bases; unmatched junction bases: 10. The CDR3, as DNA: TGCGCCAGCACCTCCGGGACAGAAATATACGAGCAGTACTTC. Amino acid sequence: CASTSGTEIYEQYF. Complete variable domain (other parts from reference TRBV5-1 and TRBJ2-7): KAGVTQTPRYLIKTRGQQVTLSCSPISGHRSVSWYQQTPGQGLQFLFEYFSETQRNKGNFPGRFSGRQFSNSRSEMNVSTLELGDSALYLCASTSGTEIYEQYFGPGTRLTVT.

The chain joins TRBV6-1 to TRBJ1-1; 9 bases align to TRBD1. Per germline, CDR1 MNHNS and CDR2 SASEGT. CDR3 size: 14 residues. With 4 bases clipped from V and 9 bases from J, the junction kept 9 bases outside the gene matches. Here the CDR3 reads CASSVGTGRTKAFF. CDR3 nucleotide sequence: TGTGCCAGCAGTGTCGGGACAGGGCGGACGAAAGCTTTCTTT.

This clonotype was observed a single time. The chain carries TRBV11-2 and TRBJ2-7, with D perhaps matching TRBD2 (6 bases). The CDR3 spans 13 residues. V was shortened by 2 bases and J by 4 bases, with 9 bases between the two germline ends. Germline loops: CDR1 SGHAT, CDR2 FQNNGV. CDR3 DNA: TGTGCCAGCAGCTTATGGGACTTTTACGAGCAGTACTTC. Protein sequence: CASSLWDFYEQYF.

This chain uses TRBV20-1 with TRBJ1-5; D not certain. Trimming took off 4 bases at V and 3 bases at J, with 7 bases between the two ends. Germline CDR1 and CDR2: DFQATT and SNEGSKA (reference sequence). The CDR3 runs 12 residues. CDR3 DNA sequence: TGCAGTGCTACGAGGGCCAATCAGCCCCAGCATTTT. This sequence encodes CSATRANQPQHF.

The chain carries TRBV10-3 and TRBJ1-2; no reliable D call. The CDR3 is 15 amino acids. In germline, CDR1 is ENHRY, CDR2 SYGVKD. Trimming stripped 4 bases from V and 4 bases from J, with 16 bases between. CDR3 in DNA: TGTGCCATCAGTGTAGGAACCGGGATTGTCTATGGCTACACCTTC. Its protein is CAISVGTGIVYGYTF.

The sample holds many counts of this clonotype. V is TRBV7-9 and J is TRBJ2-7; the match to TRBD1 covers 9 bases. J was trimmed by 3 bases and V by 1 base; bases with no gene match: 4. The CDR3 loop spans 15 amino acids. The germline gives CDR1 SEHNR, CDR2 FQNEAQ (reference sequence). Here the CDR3 DNA reads TGTGCCAGCAGCTTAGGTGGGACAGGGCACTACGAGCAGTACTTC. This gives the protein CASSLGGTGHYEQYF.

This clonotype appeared many times. The V gene is TRBV4-3, the J gene TRBJ2-7; D might be TRBD1 (6 bases). This CDR3 is built from 15 residues. Between the trimmed V and J ends, which lost 0 bases and 3 bases, there was a span of 12 bases. Germline V gene lookup returns CDR1 LGHNA and CDR2 YSLEER. CDR3 loop: CASSQDRQGHYEQYF. DNA for the CDR3: TGCGCCAGCAGCCAAGATCGGCAGGGACACTACGAGCAGTACTTC.

This clonotype showed up many times. The chain carries TRBV2 and TRBJ2-7, with a weak D call TRBD1 (6 bases). Between the trimmed V and J ends, which lost 4 bases and 3 bases, there was a span of 13 bases. Germline CDR1 reads SNHLY; CDR2 reads FYNNEI. The CDR3 contains 14 residues. Here the CDR3 reads CASSVGTRVYEQYF. The CDR3 nucleotides are TGTGCCAGCAGTGTGGGGACACGGGTCTACGAGCAGTACTTC.

Concerning this clonotype: The junction departs from germline at one end; a sequencing error may be responsible. The chain joins TRBV24-1 to TRBJ2-5; 8 nucleotides line up with TRBD1. The CDR3 is 14 amino acids. CDR1 and CDR2 (germline): KGHDR, SFDVKD. The CDR3 sequence: CATSDYVQGETQNF. The DNA of the CDR3 is TGTGCCACCAGTGATTACGTACAGGGGGAGACCCAGAACTTC.